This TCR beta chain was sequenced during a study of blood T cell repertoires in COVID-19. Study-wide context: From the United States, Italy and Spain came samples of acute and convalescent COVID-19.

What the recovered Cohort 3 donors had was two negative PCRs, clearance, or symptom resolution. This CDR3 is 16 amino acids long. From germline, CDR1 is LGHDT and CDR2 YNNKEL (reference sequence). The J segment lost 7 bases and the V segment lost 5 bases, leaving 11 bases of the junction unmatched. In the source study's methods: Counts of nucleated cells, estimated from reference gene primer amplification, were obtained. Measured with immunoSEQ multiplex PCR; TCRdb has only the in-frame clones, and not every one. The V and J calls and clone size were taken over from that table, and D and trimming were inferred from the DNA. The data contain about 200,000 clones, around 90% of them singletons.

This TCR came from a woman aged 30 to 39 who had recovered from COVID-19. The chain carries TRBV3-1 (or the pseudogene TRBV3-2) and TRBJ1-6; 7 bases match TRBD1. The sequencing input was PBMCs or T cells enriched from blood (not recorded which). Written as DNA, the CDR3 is TGTGCCAGCAGCGTGGGGACAGAACCAGTAAATTCACCCCTCCACTTT. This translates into CASSVGTEPVNSPLHF.